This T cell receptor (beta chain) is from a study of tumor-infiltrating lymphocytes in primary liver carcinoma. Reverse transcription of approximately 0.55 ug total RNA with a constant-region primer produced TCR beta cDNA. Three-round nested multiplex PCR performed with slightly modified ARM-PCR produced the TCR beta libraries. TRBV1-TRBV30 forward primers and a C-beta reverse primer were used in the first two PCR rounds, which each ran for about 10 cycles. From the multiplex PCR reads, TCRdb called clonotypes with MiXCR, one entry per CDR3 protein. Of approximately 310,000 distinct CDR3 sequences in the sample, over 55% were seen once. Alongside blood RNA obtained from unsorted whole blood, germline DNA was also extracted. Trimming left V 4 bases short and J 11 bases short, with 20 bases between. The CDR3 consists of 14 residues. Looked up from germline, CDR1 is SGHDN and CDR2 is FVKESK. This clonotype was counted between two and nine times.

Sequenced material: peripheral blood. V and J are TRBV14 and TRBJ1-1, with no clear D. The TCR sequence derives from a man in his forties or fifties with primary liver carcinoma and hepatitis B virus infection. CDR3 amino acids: CASSPTDGLDAAFF. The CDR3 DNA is TGTGCCAGCAGCCCTACGGACGGGTTGGATGCGGCTTTCTTT.